The rows below give T cell receptor beta chains drawn from one sample of a study of metastatic and nonmetastatic thyroid tumors. TCRdb re-called the PCR reads through MiXCR. The sample yields 20,000 or so clones, 20% to 25% seen once. Source material: blood. These receptors were collected from a male donor with papillary thyroid cancer or a benign thyroid nodule (not recorded which). Some clones in this sample may be carry-over from other donors' samples. The CDR3 runs from the conserved cysteine through the conserved F or W. D genes are given only for firm matches. Rows may omit the clone size; those that give it use once, few, many or a size class.

length	D	size	J	V	DNA	CDR3
14	TRBD1	-	TRBJ1-2	TRBV5-1	TGCGCCAGCAGCGGAGAGACAGGGTCCTATGGCTACACCTTC	CASSGETGSYGYTF
13	-	-	TRBJ1-2	TRBV11-2	TGTGCCAGCAGCTTATCATTGGACTATGGCTACACCTTC	CASSLSLDYGYTF
15	TRBD1	-	TRBJ2-7	TRBV5-1	TGCGCCAGCAGCCAACTAGCCGACAGGGGCAACGAGCAGTACTTC	CASSQLADRGNEQYF
13	TRBD1	many	TRBJ2-7	TRBV20-1	TGCAGTGCTCATACAGGGGGCGTCGGCGAGCAGTACTTC	CSAHTGGVGEQYF
13	-	-	TRBJ2-7	TRBV20-1	TGCAGTGCTAGATCGTCCGGCGGGTACGAGCAGTACTTC	CSARSSGGYEQYF
16	-	few	TRBJ2-3	TRBV6-2/TRBV6-3	TGTGCCAGCAGTTTCACAGGAACAAGGGGGATAGATACGCAGTATTTT	CASSFTGTRGIDTQYF
16	TRBD2	many	TRBJ2-3	TRBV19	TGTGCCAGTAGTGATCCTAGCGGGAGTGATTCAGATACGCAGTATTTT	CASSDPSGSDSDTQYF
16	TRBD2	many	TRBJ2-3	TRBV5-4	TGTGCCAGCAGCTTGGCGGGGGGACCTCTGCGGGATACGCAGTATTTT	CASSLAGGPLRDTQYF
16	TRBD2	-	TRBJ2-3	TRBV20-1	TGCAGTGCTAGAGATCTGAGCGTAGCGGGGAGCGATACGCAGTATTTT	CSARDLSVAGSDTQYF
14	-	many	TRBJ2-5	TRBV7-6	TGTGCCAGCAGCTTTAGCGGAGAGGGAGAGACCCAGTACTTC	CASSFSGEGETQYF
14	-	many	TRBJ2-1	TRBV5-1	TGCGCCAGCAGCATACTCCAGGGAAGCAATGAGCAGTTCTTC	CASSILQGSNEQFF
16	-	many	TRBJ1-2	TRBV7-8	TGTGCCAGCAGCCCAAGGGTAGGCCCCGGGAACTATGGCTACACCTTC	CASSPRVGPGNYGYTF
11	-	many	TRBJ2-4	TRBV28	TGTGCCAGCAGTTTAATGGACATTCAGTACTTC	CASSLMDIQYF
9	-	few	TRBJ2-7	TRBV6-1	TGTGCCACCCTATACGAGCAGTACTTC	CATLYEQYF
15	-	-	TRBJ2-7	TRBV11-3	TGTGCCAGCAGCTTAGACCCCACAACAGGTTACGAGCAGTACTTC	CASSLDPTTGYEQYF
15	-	few	TRBJ2-3	TRBV28	TGTGCCAGCAGTTTAAGCCCTAGAGAGACAGATACGCAGTATTTT	CASSLSPRETDTQYF
15	-	-	TRBJ2-7	TRBV20-1	TGCAGTGCTGAGGTGATGGGGAGAGGTCCCTACGAGCAGTACTTC	CSAEVMGRGPYEQYF
12	-	many	TRBJ1-5	TRBV30	TGTGCCTGGAGTACTAACGACAGAGCGGCGCATTTT	CAWSTNDRAAHF
16	-	many	TRBJ1-1	TRBV2	TGTGCCAGCACCGGGAGGGCCGCGGGACTGAACACTGAAGCTTTCTTT	CASTGRAAGLNTEAFF
17	-	-	TRBJ2-2	TRBV5-1	TGCGCCAGCAGCTTGGGGGGCAGAACCGCGAACACCGGGGAGCTGTTTTTT	CASSLGGRTANTGELFF
14	-	many	TRBJ1-4	TRBV28	TGTGCCAGCAGTTTATGGCTAACTAATGAAAAACTGTTTTTT	CASSLWLTNEKLFF
15	-	few	TRBJ2-5	TRBV27	TGTGCCAGCAGTTCATCAAAACCGACCCAAGGGACCCAGTACTTC	CASSSSKPTQGTQYF
12	-	many	TRBJ2-7	TRBV20-1	TGCAGTGCTAGGCGGGACTCCTACGAGCAGTACTTC	CSARRDSYEQYF
13	-	many	TRBJ1-6	TRBV7-9	TGTGCCAGCAGCAGGGATCTTAATTCACCCCTCCACTTT	CASSRDLNSPLHF
15	TRBD1	many	TRBJ1-3	TRBV2	TGTGCCAGCAGTTTTCTTGGACAGGCTGGAAACACCATATATTTT	CASSFLGQAGNTIYF
15	TRBD1	-	TRBJ2-1	TRBV19	TGTGCCAGTAGTATAGGTACAGGGGAGAACAATGAGCAGTTCTTC	CASSIGTGENNEQFF
15	-	many	TRBJ1-2	TRBV6-6	TGTGCCAGCAGTTACTCCACGACCCAGGGGTATGGCTACACCTTC	CASSYSTTQGYGYTF
13	-	many	TRBJ1-1	TRBV28	TGTGCCGCACGCCTCCTCGGGGCGGGGGAAGCTTTCTTT	CAARLLGAGEAFF
14	-	-	TRBJ2-2	TRBV4-2	TGTGCCAGCAGCCAAGCGGGGAACACCGGGGAGCTGTTTTTT	CASSQAGNTGELFF
13	-	many	TRBJ2-7	TRBV6-4	TGTGCCAGCAGTAGCGGGCCCTCCTACGAGCAGTACTTC	CASSSGPSYEQYF
13	-	-	TRBJ2-1	TRBV15	TGTGCCACCAGCAGAGATGAGGGCTATGAGCAGTTCTTC	CATSRDEGYEQFF
14	-	-	TRBJ2-1	TRBV7-2	TGTGCCAGCAGCCTCTCGTGGTCCTACAATGAGCAGTTCTTC	CASSLSWSYNEQFF
14	TRBD2	many	TRBJ2-1	TRBV29-1	TGCAGCGTTGCGACTAGCGGATCTTACAATGAGCAGTTCTTC	CSVATSGSYNEQFF
13	-	many	TRBJ2-2	TRBV7-3	TGTGCCAGCAGCTCAGAGTGGACCGGGGAGCTGTTTTTT	CASSSEWTGELFF
16	TRBD2	-	TRBJ2-3	TRBV10-1	TGCGCCAGCAGTGGAGAGCTAGCGGCAGGAACAGATACGCAGTATTTT	CASSGELAAGTDTQYF
15	-	many	TRBJ2-2	TRBV28	TGTGCCAGCAGACCCAGGACCGCGAACACCGGGGAGCTGTTTTTT	CASRPRTANTGELFF
16	-	many	TRBJ2-2	TRBV10-3	TGTGCCATCAGTGATAGCCCTGAGCGGGTCTCGCGGGAGCTGTTTTTT	CAISDSPERVSRELFF
14	-	many	TRBJ2-1	TRBV24-1	TGTGCCACCAGTGACGCGGCAGGGGGGCCAGGGGAGTTCTTC	CATSDAAGGPGEFF
15	TRBD1	many	TRBJ1-1	TRBV5-6	TGTGCCAGCAGCCCCGTCGACAGGGTAGGCCCTGAAGCTTTCTTT	CASSPVDRVGPEAFF
15	TRBD2	-	TRBJ2-1	TRBV11-2	TGTGCCAGCAGCTTGGGCCTAGCGGACTACAATGAGCAGTTCTTC	CASSLGLADYNEQFF
15	TRBD2	-	TRBJ2-2	TRBV20-1	TGCAGTGCTCACCTCGGACTAGCTGGAGCCGGGGAGCTGTTTTTT	CSAHLGLAGAGELFF
15	TRBD1	-	TRBJ1-5	TRBV11-2	TGTGCCAGCAGCTTCGGACAGGGGGACGGTCAGCCCCAGCATTTT	CASSFGQGDGQPQHF
14	TRBD1	few	TRBJ2-7	TRBV19	TGTGCCAGTAGTATGGGGACAGCCAACTACGAGCAGTACTTC	CASSMGTANYEQYF
13	-	-	TRBJ2-1	TRBV9	TGTGCCAGCAGCCTAGGATCCTTTAATGAGCAGTTCTTC	CASSLGSFNEQFF
14	-	many	TRBJ1-1	TRBV7-8	TGTGCCAGCAGCTTAGGACGAAAGAACACTGAAGCTTTCTTT	CASSLGRKNTEAFF
16	TRBD1	many	TRBJ2-1	TRBV12-3/TRBV12-4	TGTGCCAGCAGTTTAGGTGGACGGACAGGGCGAAATGAGCAGTTCTTC	CASSLGGRTGRNEQFF
13	-	-	TRBJ2-1	TRBV7-6	TGTGCCAACAGCTTCCAGAGCTACAATGAGCAGTTCTTC	CANSFQSYNEQFF
13	-	-	TRBJ1-6	TRBV6-2/TRBV6-3	TGTGCCAGCAGATGGACAGAAAATTCACCCCTCCACTTT	CASRWTENSPLHF
18	TRBD2	many	TRBJ2-2	TRBV20-1	TGCAGTGCTAGAGAGACCGGGAGGGGGAGGGCCTTCACCGGGGAGCTGTTTTTT	CSARETGRGRAFTGELFF
14	TRBD2	many	TRBJ2-1	TRBV6-1	TGTGCCAGCAGTTTCACCGGGACTAGCGGACAGCAGTTCTTC	CASSFTGTSGQQFF
14	-	once	TRBJ1-5	TRBV5-5	TGTGCCAGCAGCCAGGGACAAAGCAATCAGCCCCAGCATTTT	CASSQGQSNQPQHF
14	TRBD2	few	TRBJ2-3	TRBV6-2/TRBV6-3	TGTGCCAGCAGGTCGGGACTAGATACAGATACGCAGTATTTT	CASRSGLDTDTQYF
11	-	-	TRBJ2-7	TRBV20-1	TGCAGTGGGGACATCTCCTACGAGCAGTACTTC	CSGDISYEQYF
18	TRBD2	many	TRBJ2-3	TRBV5-1	TGCGCCAGCAGCTTGGCGATAGCGGGTGCGGGGGTTACAGATACGCAGTATTTT	CASSLAIAGAGVTDTQYF
15	TRBD1	many	TRBJ2-7	TRBV6-1	TGTGCCAGCCGCACAAGGGGGACAGGGGGAGTGGTGCAGTACTTC	CASRTRGTGGVVQYF
15	-	many	TRBJ1-4	TRBV11-1	TGTGCCAGCAGCTTAAGTCAGCGGTTCGGTGAAAAACTGTTTTTT	CASSLSQRFGEKLFF
14	TRBD1	many	TRBJ2-5	TRBV5-1	TGCGCCAGCAGTCCAGGGGGCCTGGGAGAGACCCAGTACTTC	CASSPGGLGETQYF
16	-	-	TRBJ2-1	TRBV6-2/TRBV6-3	TGTGCCAGCAGAGCCCACAGGGAACGCTCCTACAATGAGCAGTTCTTC	CASRAHRERSYNEQFF
17	TRBD1	few	TRBJ2-3	TRBV24-1	TGTGCCACCAGTCACGTGATAGGGACAGGGGTCACAGATACGCAGTATTTT	CATSHVIGTGVTDTQYF